These T cell receptor beta chains were read from a single sample in a study of cytomegalovirus exposure and HLA in healthy donors. Sequencing was performed with immunoSEQ multiplex PCR; in TCRdb, only in-frame clones are kept and a portion is missing. The sample includes approximately 190,000 clones, 80% of them seen just once. Source material: PBMCs. The receptor source for this set is a man in his forties in good health and CMV-seropositive. Both conserved end residues are trimmed from each CDR3.

v_call: TRBV5-4
cdr3_aa: ASSLEQGVGELF

v_call: TRBV4-2
cdr3_aa: ASSQTGGDNSPLH

v_call: TRBV11-2
cdr3_aa: ASSLGIGLVSTDTQY

v_call: TRBV10-3
cdr3_aa: AIRSEGANTEAF

v_call: TRBV7-2
cdr3_aa: ASSFQGGNQPQH

v_call: TRBV10-3
cdr3_aa: AISDPGLVYYEQY

v_call: TRBV7-6
cdr3_aa: ASSLVSGGGPNTQY

v_call: TRBV7-9
cdr3_aa: SSSLYRDRGKYEQY

v_call: TRBV19
cdr3_aa: ASWDSRGTQY

v_call: TRBV5-1
cdr3_aa: ASSGGKDRVTYGYT

v_call: TRBV5-8
cdr3_aa: ASSLGGEDYGYT

v_call: TRBV7-2
cdr3_aa: ASSPSWGRGGNEQY

v_call: TRBV9
cdr3_aa: ASSEGDRYEQY

v_call: TRBV5-6
cdr3_aa: ASSSEGGVNTEAF

v_call: TRBV9
cdr3_aa: ASSVDRGGTEAF

v_call: TRBV13
cdr3_aa: ASSLGLGIGEQY

v_call: TRBV18
cdr3_aa: ASSPGTPTSTDTQY

v_call: TRBV7-2
cdr3_aa: ASSSGTGGMNTEAF

v_call: TRBV6-5
cdr3_aa: ASSSTGGASNQPQH

v_call: TRBV6-1
cdr3_aa: AIPGQQYNEQF

v_call: TRBV11-3
cdr3_aa: ASSGPAGGRNTDTQY

v_call: TRBV9
cdr3_aa: ASSVEGVPYNEQF

v_call: TRBV6-5
cdr3_aa: ASSYTGAGANVLT

v_call: TRBV10-3
cdr3_aa: AIRGGDNQPQH